This T cell receptor beta chain derives from a study of cytomegalovirus exposure and HLA in healthy donors listed by TCRdb under 2017. Study-wide context: In an earlier analysis of 587 of the donors, around 290 Gb of sequence data and 95 million to 130 million unique TCR beta sequences from approximately 180 million T cells were reported. Among 300 to 500 genotyped donors of the cohort, an average of about 240,000 unique TCR beta nucleotide sequences was sequenced per donor, of which about 19% were non-productive. Roughly five DR-DQ haplotypes were treated as single units for association and clustering because of strong linkage in the cohort. All discovery cohort repertoires had been generated on a single sequencing platform. A later genetic analysis took genome-wide SNP genotypes for about three fifths of the 666 donors and used that subset as a discovery cohort. The study combined high-throughput TCR immunosequencing, statistical association of individual TCRs with disease status, and machine learning to predict cytomegalovirus infection status. To study patterns of TCR occurrence, a later analysis re-analyzed previously published TCR beta repertoires from 666 donors and added high-resolution HLA genotyping. An early release that covered 640 HLA-typed donors contained 250 to 350 gigabases of sequencing data and some 87 million unique TCR sequences. Class I and class II HLA loci were covered by the typing at four-digit resolution. The genetic ancestry cluster associated with self-reported Caucasian donors included about four fifths of the roughly 400 genotyped donors. Donor age, sex, ethnicity and CMV serostatus were collected together with the repertoire data. An earlier analysis of approximately 580 of the donors used high-throughput TCR beta sequencing to judge whether each TCR beta V gene segment behaved as functional or pseudogenic. In addition to the first cohort of about 650 subjects, a separate validation cohort of 130 or so different subjects was used. The study profiled the T cell repertoires of fewer than 850 subjects by immunosequencing and related them to cytomegalovirus serostatus. Rather than using new phenotypic data, the later analysis identified candidate immune exposures from TCR beta sequences and from how often those sequences occurred across donors. Typing coverage varied by locus: roughly 629-630 donors for A, B, C, DRB1 and DQB1; under 550 for DQA1; about 590 for DPA1; around 450 for DPB1. The study aimed to test whether signatures of past pathogen exposure could be identified by cataloging public T cell receptors.

Libraries were built with the immunoSEQ multiplex PCR assay. For the multiplex PCR, a mixture combining 60 forward primers for TCR Vbeta segments and 13 reverse primers for TCR Jbeta segments was used. Amplification of the CDR3 region of rearranged TCR beta genes was performed with a multiplex PCR assay on genomic DNA. The Illumina HiSeq System was used to sequence the amplified TCR beta libraries as 87-base-pair reads. The paper's processing steps were these. A later analysis counted tens of millions of unique TCR beta chains across the 650 to 700 repertoires, and approximately 11 million of these chains were shared by at least two donors. A nearest-neighbor algorithm error-corrected the raw reads and collapsed the reads into unique sequences, merging closely related sequences to remove PCR and sequencing errors. CDR3 sequences were aligned to IMGT reference sequences to assign V, D and J gene segments. For a sequence to be retained, a match of at least six nucleotides was required to both a V gene segment and a J gene segment. Rearrangements were called productive when the CDR3 lacked stop codons and stayed in frame with V and J; all others were non-productive. CDR3 was defined by IMGT convention, running from the second conserved V-encoded cysteine to the conserved J-encoded phenylalanine. The earlier analysis of a few hundred of the donors excluded sequences that lacked an unambiguous match to a single V gene segment. An earlier analysis of some 610 of the donors called V segments functional above 56.7% productive rearrangements and segregating when the between-donor standard deviation exceeded 5%. A statistical classification framework was developed to diagnose cytomegalovirus status using the catalog of TCR beta chain sequences. V and J gene assignment, in a later analysis, came from comparing TCR nucleotide sequences with IMGT/GENE-DB human TR gene sequences. The TCRdist pipeline was used in a later analysis to assign CDR3 sequences and most-parsimonious VDJ recombination scenarios. In a later analysis, each TCR beta chain was defined by its CDR3 amino acid sequence together with its V-gene family, and reads lacking a unique V-gene family were excluded. A later analysis removed nearly 600 highly shared, low-generation-probability nucleotide sequences to deal with suspected cross-contamination and a sequencing artifact. In a later analysis, a clonal expansion index was calculated for each public chain from normalized within-repertoire ranks of inferred template counts. In a later analysis, generation probabilities were computed using a VDJ recombination model fitted to out-of-frame rearrangements, and the results were checked against IGoR. In a later analysis, TCR-TCR, TCR-HLA and TCR-CMV co-occurrence was scored with hypergeometric tests, and a repertoire-size bias correction was applied to TCR pairs. In a later analysis, false discovery rates were estimated by permuting HLA or CMV assignments 20 times. In a later analysis, co-occurring TCRs were grouped using DBSCAN, with TCRdist sequence similarity added in when clustering inside HLA-allele-positive subsets. Repertoires with fewer than 30,000 or more than 120,000 public chains, plus five repertoires with anomalous nucleotide sharing, were excluded from co-occurrence clustering. The table comes from immuneACCESS by way of TCRdb, which keeps in-frame sequences with V and J called. Part of the clones is missing from these tables; in studies checked, under half for an unresolved V gene and the rest for unknown reasons. The DNA gave D and trimming, while V, J and clone size come from that table. This sample comprises roughly 180,000 clones, around 76% of them detected only once. More than 1.5% of the sample goes to the ten largest clones.

To note about this clone: The target of this receptor is not known. No much larger clone exists at a distance of one base, and base qualities are not known.

Taken from the germline V gene, the CDR1 and CDR2 loops are MDHEN and SYDVKM. The V end loses 1 base and the J end loses 3 bases, and a stretch of 14 bases separates them. The CDR3 runs 16 residues from the cysteine to the phenylalanine. Only the CDR3 DNA stays, 48 bases, in frame from base 1. Overall study outcomes, separate from this receptor: Because the 87-base-pair reads could not distinguish some IMGT-functional V segments, including TRBV6-2 and TRBV6-3, those segments were excluded. Most TCR sequences were seen in very few donors, while some public TCRs were found in many individuals. About 17 rarely observed V segments, including chromosome 9 orphons, were excluded from the earlier analysis of almost 600 of the donors because counts were too low. In a later analysis, HLA-associated TCR beta chains showed more clonal expansion and lower generation probabilities than non-associated chains that were equally common. A later analysis reported that several top co-occurrence clusters appeared linked to parvovirus B19, influenza, CMV and Epstein-Barr virus. The cohort was sequenced for TCR beta chains only, and without alpha or paired-chain data the features that could be detected were limited. In vitro tests confirmed that a few of the cytomegalovirus-associated TCR beta chains recognize cytomegalovirus antigens. Assigning TCR associations to individual alleles was difficult when HLA alleles, especially DR and DQ, strongly co-occurred. Cytomegalovirus status was reported to be diagnosed by the classifier with high specificity and sensitivity in both the original and validation cohorts. According to a later analysis, TCR association rates differed among HLA loci, with DRB1 alleles showing the most associated TCRs and HLA-C alleles showing the fewest. An earlier analysis of some 560 of the donors showed that most TCR beta V segments appeared in productive rearrangements either about 87% or about 30% of the time, which broadly matched IMGT annotations. A later genetic analysis associated a missense DCLRE1C variant with V-gene and J-gene trimming of TCR beta chains, and an independent cohort replicated the association. A total of about 150 TCR beta chains were listed by the study as associated with cytomegalovirus. According to a later genetic analysis, donors in an Asian-associated ancestry cluster had fewer N-insertions in productive TCRs than the roughly 660-donor mean. Correlated functional status among segregating V segments might be attributable to linkage disequilibrium, but an unknown experimental factor could not be ruled out. Most CMV-associated TCR beta chains appeared to be HLA-restricted in a later analysis, and the HLA associations seemed to be driven largely by CMV exposure. Sequencing depth was assumed to be roughly uniform across donors in the presence/absence analyses, though that assumption may not hold. A further reported finding was that TCR beta sequences accurately predicted the HLA-A and HLA-B alleles for most subjects in the first cohort. Because some donors lacked HLA typing at each locus, the association tests relied only on the typed subset. Immune exposure information for the cohort was limited to CMV serostatus. A cluster of highly shared sequence variants was judged likely to represent a technical artifact of the sequencing pipeline. It was suggested by the authors that the approach could potentially be generalized to other disease states and immunological phenotypes. A later analysis associated 16,951 TCR beta sequences with specific HLA alleles at a false discovery rate of 0.05.

The cohort consisted of 670 or so healthy bone marrow donors. All cohort members were sampled while nominally healthy, although unrecorded immune exposures were likely present. The donor was CMV seronegative and belonged to the group of around 400 seronegative cohort members. A peripheral blood sample was collected from each donor, and TCR beta sequencing was performed on peripheral blood mononuclear cells. The Qiagen DNeasy Blood Extraction Kit was used to extract genomic DNA from the blood cell samples. The sequence was collected from a man aged 40-49 years in good health and CMV-seronegative. The sequenced sample consisted of PBMCs. The chain uses TRBV28 and TRBJ2-3; a tentative D match to TRBD2 spans 6 bases. The DNA sequence is given as TGTGCCAGCAGTTTATTACGGGGGAGGTCGACAGATACGCAGTATTTT. This gives the protein CASSLLRGRSTDTQYF.